The present TCR beta chain was sequenced within a study of prognosis after radiotherapy for stage I lung cancer. Study summary: About 5 patients had oligometastatic NSCLC after their primary tumor was surgically resected, and 14 to 15 patients had newly diagnosed primary stage I lung tumors. After radiotherapy, distant metastases appeared in a handful of patients at a median of approximately 7 months, and 15 patients showed no significant progression. The study's findings and limits: Metastatic and non-metastatic patients reportedly diverged in TRBV and TRBJ gene usage.

TCR beta CDR3 amplification from genomic DNA was performed by two-round multiplex PCR. TRBV and TRBJ genes each had their own specific primers in first-round PCR. TCRdb reprocessed the multiplex PCR reads with MiXCR, giving one entry per CDR3 protein. Of approximately 28,000 distinct CDR3 sequences listed, around 32% are singletons. V dropped 5 bases and J dropped 7 bases, with 15 bases sitting between them. CDR1 is SEHNR, CDR2 FQNEAQ, per germline (reference sequence). The CDR3 contains 14 residues. On two occasions, one at each of two time points, about 6 milliliters of peripheral blood were drawn. Remarks on this clonotype: The target antigen is unknown.

This chain links TRBV7-9 with TRBJ2-1; no reliable D call. The sequence was collected from a donor aged 50 or older with non-small cell lung cancer. Here the sequenced sample was PBMCs, taken before or after stereotactic body radiation therapy (not recorded which). The CDR3: CASSRAQIRNEQFF. The DNA of the CDR3 is TGTGCCAGCAGCCGGGCCCAAATCCGGAATGAGCAGTTCTTC.